The clone carrying this T cell receptor (beta chain) was seen many times. A library of TCRbeta sequences, prepared with unique molecular identifiers, was generated. TCRdb re-derived calls from the PCR reads in MiXCR, one entry per CDR3 protein. The sample yields about 340,000 distinct CDR3 sequences, 13% seen once. CDR1 and CDR2 from the germline V gene are MNHEY and SVGAGI. The CDR3 is 14 amino acids. V was pared by 4 bases and J by 5 bases, with 4 bases of the junction left unmatched. This sample is part of a study of T-cell reconstitution after alpha-beta-depleted transplantation in children. The source of this sequence is a human donor who donated a stem cell graft to a child with Fanconi anemia. The rearrangement links TRBV6-5 to TRBJ1-5; 8 positions agree with TRBD1. Material: PBMCs, obtained from the stem cell graft. CDR3: CASSSGGAYQPQHF. In DNA form, the CDR3 reads TGTGCCAGCAGTTCAGGGGGCGCGTATCAGCCCCAGCATTTT.